This TCR beta chain comes out of a study of regulatory T cells in long-lasting Graves disease. This clonotype has more than one count but fewer than ten. HTBI primers from iRepertoire and Arm-PCR of CDR3 regions yielded the TCR beta libraries. MiXCR was run by TCRdb on the multiplex PCR reads, yielding one entry per CDR3 protein. The data show about 310,000 distinct CDR3 sequences, 20% to 25% seen once. Time point described: persistent/refractory GD, antithyroid drugs over 5 years with positive TRAb. The TCR library was made from RNA that had been extracted from PBMCs in TRIzol. The sample was peripheral blood mononuclear cells (PBMCs), taken when the disease was refractory, from a patient treated with antithyroid drugs. The sequence was collected from a female donor with Graves disease.

The CDR3 DNA is TGCAGCGTTGAAGATGGGGTCGTGGCCAACGTCCTGACTTTC. It translates to CSVEDGVVANVLTF. The rearrangement uses TRBV29-1 and TRBJ2-6; D gene unclear. Germline V gene sequence: CDR1 SQVTM, CDR2 ANQGSEA. The V end was cut by 0 bases, the J end by 6 bases, with 9 bases between. This CDR3 has 14 residues.